This passage covers 19 T cell receptor beta chains from one sample sequenced in a study of blood T cell repertoires in COVID-19. Here immunoSEQ multiplex PCR was the method, and the copy in TCRdb shows in-frame clones only, minus some. Found here are 250,000 or so clones, nearly 95% of them singletons; the top ten hold over 0.65%. Sequencing input: peripheral blood. Receptor source: a young man with COVID-19, enrolled during active disease.

The CDR3 nucleotides read TGCGCCAGCAGCTTCCAAAGTGGCGGGACAGATACGCAGTATTTT. Its translation: CASSFQSGGTDTQYF. V gene TRBV5-1 combines with J gene TRBJ2-3; D may be TRBD2 (5 bases). The CDR3 contains 15 residues. Trimming shortened V by 2 bases and J by 3 bases, and 13 bases separated the two germline ends. Germline-derived CDR1 and CDR2 are SGHRS and YFSETQ. Based on the CDR3 plus reference TRBV5-1 and TRBJ2-3, the full variable domain is KAGVTQTPRYLIKTRGQQVTLSCSPISGHRSVSWYQQTPGQGLQFLFEYFSETQRNKGNFPGRFSGRQFSNSRSEMNVSTLELGDSALYLCASSFQSGGTDTQYFGPGTRLTVL.

The V and J genes are TRBV27 and TRBJ2-3, with 9 bases fitting TRBD1. Germline CDR1 and CDR2: MNHEY and SMNVEV (reference sequence). CDR3 length equals 17 residues. Trimming cost V 5 bases and J 3 bases; bases outside gene matches: 12. In nucleotides, the CDR3 is TGTGCCAGCAGTCCTATCCGGGACAGGGTCCGTACAGATACGCAGTATTTT. Residues: CASSPIRDRVRTDTQYF.

The chain uses TRBV28 and TRBJ2-7; 7 bases match TRBD1. V was clipped by 6 bases and J by 6 bases; unmatched bases: 11. CDR1 MDHEN and CDR2 SYDVKM come from the germline V gene. The CDR3 spans 14 residues. The CDR3 coding sequence is TGTGCCAGCAGATTAGGGGGCACAGGGGCCGAGCAGTACTTC. As protein: CASRLGGTGAEQYF.

This chain joins TRBV7-2 and TRBJ1-4, with a weak D call TRBD1 (5 bases). Trimming left V 5 bases short and J 8 bases short, with 12 bases between. This CDR3 comprises 13 residues. Germline loops: CDR1 SGHTA, CDR2 FQGNSA. In DNA form, the CDR3 reads TGTGCCAGCAGCACCGGGGGGAACGAAAAACTGTTTTTT. Amino acid sequence: CASSTGGNEKLFF.

V gene TRBV7-9 combines with J gene TRBJ1-3; D is perhaps TRBD1 (6 bases). V shed 5 bases and J shed 2 bases, with 16 bases lying between them. CDR3 length: 16 residues. From germline, CDR1 is SEHNR and CDR2 FQNEAQ (reference sequence). The CDR3, as DNA: TGTGCCAGCAGCCCTCCTTATCAGGGGACTGGAAACACCATATATTTT. Its protein is CASSPPYQGTGNTIYF.

The chain employs TRBV5-1 and TRBJ2-7, with D possibly being TRBD1 (6 bases). Germline CDR1 and CDR2: SGHRS and YFSETQ. CDR3 length equals 12 residues. Trimming pared 3 bases from V and 6 bases from J, leaving 10 bases between. The CDR3 sequence is CASSYGQTEQYF. In nucleotides, the CDR3 is TGCGCCAGCAGCTACGGACAGACCGAGCAGTACTTC.

The rearrangement links TRBV6-5 to TRBJ1-6; 9 bases are shared with TRBD1. The CDR3 runs 14 residues. Trimming cost V 6 bases and J 11 bases; bases outside gene matches: 8. Germline lookup yields CDR1 MNHEY and CDR2 SVGAGI. The CDR3 loop reads CASRPGTGSPPLHF. CDR3 in DNA: TGTGCCAGCAGGCCCGGGACAGGGTCGCCACCCCTCCACTTT.

The gene calls are TRBV25-1 and TRBJ1-2, with D uncertain. Germline values: CDR1 MGHDK, CDR2 SYGVNS. The V end lost 1 base, the J end lost 2 bases, and 11 bases lay between the germline ends. The CDR3 spans 15 residues. The CDR3 spells CASSEWASTNYGYTF. DNA for the CDR3: TGTGCCAGCAGTGAATGGGCCTCCACCAACTATGGCTACACCTTC.

This chain links TRBV10-3 with TRBJ2-1; 11 nucleotides line up with TRBD2. V dropped 2 bases and J dropped 5; count of bases not matched to a gene: 8. CDR1 is ENHRY and CDR2 is SYGVKD in the germline V gene. The CDR3 runs 17 residues. CDR3 sequence: CAISEARLAGNDNEQFF. Here the CDR3 DNA reads TGTGCCATCAGTGAGGCTAGACTAGCGGGGAATGACAATGAGCAGTTCTTC.

V is TRBV6-1 and J is TRBJ1-4; 12 bases agree with TRBD1. Germline loops: CDR1 MNHNS, CDR2 SASEGT. The CDR3 is 16 amino acids. Trimming cost V 4 bases and J 7 bases; bases outside gene matches: 7. The CDR3 nucleotides are TGTGCCAGCAGTGCGGGGACAGGGGGCTTCGGTGAAAAACTGTTTTTT. Translated, it gives CASSAGTGGFGEKLFF.

The genes are TRBV11-2 and TRBJ1-6; no clear D gene. The germline V gene encodes CDR1 SGHAT and CDR2 FQNNGV. V gave up 6 bases and J gave up 9 bases, with 15 bases separating them. This CDR3 spans 14 amino acids. CDR3 nucleotide sequence: TGTGCCAGCAGTCCTACCCAGGTTACTTCACCCCTCCACTTT. Amino acid sequence: CASSPTQVTSPLHF. Based on the CDR3 plus reference TRBV11-2 and TRBJ1-6, the full variable domain is EAGVAQSPRYKIIEKRQSVAFWCNPISGHATLYWYQQILGQGPKLLIQFQNNGVVDDSQLPKDRFSAERLKGVDSTLKIQPAKLEDSAVYLCASSPTQVTSPLHFGNGTRLTVT.

The chain employs TRBV5-5 and TRBJ2-1; 7 bases fit TRBD1. This CDR3 spans 14 amino acids. Germline assignment: CDR1 SGHKS and CDR2 YYEKEE (reference sequence). The trim removed 8 bases at V and 0 bases at J, leaving 5 bases unmatched. The CDR3 sequence is CASGTVTSYNEQFF. As DNA, the CDR3 is TGTGCCAGTGGGACAGTAACCTCCTACAATGAGCAGTTCTTC.

This clone appeared a single time. J is TRBJ1-5 and V is TRBV24-1, with D unclear. V was trimmed by 0 bases and J by 5 bases, leaving 7 bases between them. Germline CDR1 KGHDR, CDR2 SFDVKD. CDR3 length: 14 residues. For the CDR3, the DNA is TGTGCCACCAGTGATTTGTGGTCGGATCAGCCCCAGCATTTT. Translated: CATSDLWSDQPQHF.

The chain combines TRBV11-2 with TRBJ2-6; D not resolved. Per the germline V gene, CDR1 is SGHAT and CDR2 is FQNNGV. The V end was cut by 5 bases, the J end by 1 base, with 6 bases between. The CDR3 loop spans 14 amino acids. This chain's CDR3 is CASSAVSGANVLTF. The CDR3 DNA sequence: TGTGCCAGCAGCGCGGTATCTGGGGCCAACGTCCTGACTTTC.

The chain combines TRBV9 with TRBJ2-1, with D tentatively TRBD1 (5 bases). Between the trimmed V and J ends, which lost 0 bases and 9 bases, there was a span of 13 bases. The V gene's germline CDR1 is SGDLS and CDR2 YYNGEE. CDR3 length: 14 amino acids. CDR3 coding DNA: TGTGCCAGCAGCGTAGGGACACCCTCCCGTGAGCAGTTCTTC. Translating gives CASSVGTPSREQFF. The full variable domain, with the rest looked up from reference TRBV9 and TRBJ2-1, is DSGVTQTPKHLITATGQRVTLRCSPRSGDLSVYWYQQSLDQGLQFLIQYYNGEERAKGNILERFSAQQFPDLHSELNLSSLELGDSALYFCASSVGTPSREQFFGPGTRLTVL.

The chain links TRBV13 to TRBJ1-1; D remains unclear. V gave up 0 bases and J gave up 0 bases, with 8 bases separating them. The germline V gene has CDR1 PRHDT and CDR2 FYEKMQ (reference sequence). The CDR3 runs to 15 residues. The CDR3 nucleotides are TGTGCCAGCAGCTTAGGCCGAACTATGAACACTGAAGCTTTCTTT. Residues: CASSLGRTMNTEAFF.

This clone has only a few counts. The chain combines TRBV5-4 with TRBJ1-2; no firm D call. The CDR3 consists of 13 residues. Per germline, CDR1 SGHNT and CDR2 YYREEE (reference sequence). Trimming stripped 4 bases from V and 0 bases from J, with 7 bases between. CDR3 bases: TGTGCCAGCAGCATAGAAGCTAACTATGGCTACACCTTC. This gives the protein CASSIEANYGYTF.

The chain combines TRBV3-1 (or the pseudogene TRBV3-2) with TRBJ2-5; possible D gene TRBD2, 5 bases. V was clipped by 0 bases and J by 9 bases, with 14 bases between them. CDR1 is LGHDT and CDR2 is YNNKEL in the germline V gene (reference sequence). The CDR3 length is 14 residues. CDR3 protein: CASSQDGSSRSQYF. In nucleotides, the CDR3 is TGTGCCAGCAGCCAAGATGGGAGTAGCCGGTCCCAGTACTTC.

V usage is TRBV12-3 or TRBV12-4 and J usage is TRBJ1-1; tentatively, D is TRBD1 (5 bases). Trimming left V 5 bases short and J 7 bases short, with 11 bases between. This CDR3 is 12 amino acids long. The CDR3 protein is CASSGLGGEAFF. CDR3 in DNA: TGTGCCAGCAGTGGCTTGGGGGGTGAAGCTTTCTTT.